The subject of this entry is one T cell receptor (beta chain). The antigen is undetermined. This entry comes from a study of T cells in localized non-small cell lung cancer. Clones were read by immunoSEQ multiplex PCR, and TCRdb kept only the in-frame ones, dropping some. Among 45,000 to 60,000 clones, roughly 89% were seen once, and the ten largest hold less than 6%. Trimming took 6 bases from V and 3 from J, leaving 12 bases between them. Germline assignment: CDR1 SGHTA and CDR2 FQGNSA. CDR3 size: 13 residues. Study results and limitations: Increased T cell density in blood showed an association with longer overall survival. Median around 56 top-100 tumor clones were shared with paired adjacent lung. Adjacent uninvolved lung tissue had the highest T cell clonality, exceeding tumor.

The specimen was peripheral blood, collected before any cancer treatment. The sequence derives from a woman aged 35-75 years with stage I lung adenocarcinoma. The rearrangement joins TRBV7-2 to TRBJ2-7; D may be TRBD2 (7 bases). DNA for the CDR3: TGTGCCAGCAGAGGGGGGGCCAACTACGAGCAGTACTTC. Translation: CASRGGANYEQYF.